This TCR beta chain was sequenced for a study of blood T cell repertoires in COVID-19. Study background: Some COVID-19 samples were acute and others convalescent; all came from the United States, Italy and Spain. PBMCs, B-cell-depleted T cells, or T cells provided the cDNA or gDNA that made up the material.

In Seattle, patients joined the study during active infection and were tracked longitudinally. Authors' analysis steps: Quantification of nucleated cells was approximated via reference gene primer amplification. Profiled with immunoSEQ multiplex PCR; TCRdb holds only in-frame clones, not every one. That table gives V, J and clone size, and the DNA gave D and trimming. The sample lists 100,000 to 150,000 clones, around 89% occurring once. Input material: peripheral blood. This TCR was sampled from a man aged 60 to 75 with COVID-19, enrolled during active disease.

For the CDR3, the DNA is TGTGCCAGCAGCGCCGGGACTAGCGGGGGGCAAGAGACCCAGTACTTC. Translating it yields CASSAGTSGGQETQYF. This chain links TRBV9 with TRBJ2-5; 15 bases align to TRBD2. Per the germline V gene, CDR1 is SGDLS and CDR2 is YYNGEE. J lost 2 bases, V lost 3 bases, and 2 bases had no gene match. This CDR3 is 16 amino acids long.